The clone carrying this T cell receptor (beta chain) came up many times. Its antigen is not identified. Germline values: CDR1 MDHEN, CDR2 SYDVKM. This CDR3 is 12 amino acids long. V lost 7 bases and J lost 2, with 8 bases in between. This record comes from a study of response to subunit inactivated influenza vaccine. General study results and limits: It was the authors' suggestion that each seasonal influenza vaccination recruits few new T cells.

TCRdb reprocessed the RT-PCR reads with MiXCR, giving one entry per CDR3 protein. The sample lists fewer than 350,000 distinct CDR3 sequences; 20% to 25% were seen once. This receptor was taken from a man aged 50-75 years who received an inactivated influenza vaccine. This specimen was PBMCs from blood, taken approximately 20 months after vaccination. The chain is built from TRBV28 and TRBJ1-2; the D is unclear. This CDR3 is CASIGLNYGYTF. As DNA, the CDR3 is TGTGCCAGCATCGGCCTAAACTATGGCTACACCTTC.